These 12 T cell receptor beta chains share one sample of origin, sequenced in a study of blood T cell repertoires in COVID-19. The assay was immunoSEQ multiplex PCR, and TCRdb's table has in-frame clones only and misses some. The sample lists tens of thousands of clones; around 80% were seen once. The sequencing input was peripheral blood. The receptors originated from a woman aged 80 or older with acute or convalescent COVID-19.

The chain uses TRBV6-2 or TRBV6-3 and TRBJ2-5; 12 nucleotides line up with TRBD1. After removal of 2 bases from V and 9 bases from J, the junction contained 4 bases not matched to a gene. Germline V gives CDR1 MNHEY, CDR2 SVGEGT. The CDR3 has 14 residues. CDR3 DNA: TGTGCCAGCAGTTACAGGGGACAGGGGGCGGCCCAGTACTTC. It codes for CASSYRGQGAAQYF.

CDR3: CASRERYNQPQHF. CDR3 DNA: TGTGCCAGCAGGGAGCGGTACAATCAGCCCCAGCATTTT. The genes are TRBV6-5 and TRBJ1-5, with D unresolved. CDR3 size: 13 residues. V was cut by 6 bases and J by 3 bases, with 9 bases left in between. Germline V gene lookup returns CDR1 MNHEY and CDR2 SVGAGI.

V is TRBV7-9 and J is TRBJ1-5; no firm D call. V lost 2 bases, J lost 6 bases, and 11 bases lay in between. The CDR3 runs to 14 residues. In germline, CDR1 is SEHNR, CDR2 FQNEAQ (reference sequence). This chain's CDR3 is CASSLMGRGQPQHF. The CDR3 bases are TGTGCCAGCAGCTTAATGGGTCGCGGTCAGCCCCAGCATTTT. Looking up the rest from reference TRBV7-9 and TRBJ1-5 gives the full variable domain: DTGVSQNPRHKITKRGQNVTFRCDPISEHNRLYWYRQTLGQGPEFLTYFQNEAQLEKSRLLSDRFSAERPKGSFSTLEIQRTEQGDSAMYLCASSLMGRGQPQHFGDGTRLSIL.

This clone was counted a few times. The chain joins TRBV6-5 to TRBJ2-7; 7 bases agree with TRBD2. The CDR3 runs 13 residues. CDR1 and CDR2 from the germline V gene are MNHEY and SVGAGI. DNA for the CDR3: TGTGCAACCCTCGCGGGGGAAAGTGGAGAGCAGTACTTC. It codes for CATLAGESGEQYF.

This clone was seen only once. The chain employs TRBV5-1 and TRBJ2-6; the D gene is possibly TRBD2 (6 bases). The CDR3 runs 18 residues. V lost 4 bases and J lost 5, with 22 bases in between. The germline V gene encodes CDR1 SGHRS and CDR2 YFSETQ. The CDR3 spells CASSDPPGAPLWANVLTF. The CDR3 coding sequence is TGCGCCAGCAGCGACCCACCGGGAGCGCCCTTGTGGGCCAACGTCCTGACTTTC.

The V and J genes are TRBV10-2 and TRBJ2-3; 9 bases align to TRBD2. Germline values: CDR1 WSHSY, CDR2 SAAADI. J was trimmed by 0 bases and V by 3 bases; bases with no gene match: 10. The CDR3 covers 18 residues. CDR3 sequence reads: CASSDYERGVPSTDTQYF. The CDR3 coding sequence is TGCGCCAGCAGTGACTACGAGCGGGGGGTCCCTAGCACAGATACGCAGTATTTT.

This sequence joins TRBV10-3 and TRBJ2-7; D is possibly TRBD2 (5 bases). The CDR3 sequence is 13 residues long. The germline V gene encodes CDR1 ENHRY and CDR2 SYGVKD. The V end lost 7 bases, the J end lost 0 bases, and 10 bases lay between the germline ends. CDR3 nucleotides: TGTGCCATCACCCCCGAGGGCTCCTACGAGCAGTACTTC. Its translation is CAITPEGSYEQYF.

The V call is TRBV6-1, the J call TRBJ2-1; 8 nucleotides align to TRBD1. The trim removed 3 bases at V and 9 bases at J, leaving 7 bases unmatched. CDR1 and CDR2 from the germline V gene are MNHNS and SASEGT. The length of the CDR3 is 14 residues. DNA for the CDR3: TGTGCCAGCAGTGAGCTCAGGGGGCTAGGTGAGCAGTTCTTC. Its protein is CASSELRGLGEQFF.

The rearrangement links TRBV2 to TRBJ2-3; D call uncertain. Germline V CDR1 and CDR2: SNHLY, FYNNEI. CDR3 length: 14 amino acids. The V and J ends lost 3 bases and 6 bases respectively, with 13 bases between them. The CDR3 DNA follows: TGTGCCAGCAGTGACTGGGTAGCTCGGGATACGCAGTATTTT. Its protein is CASSDWVARDTQYF.

CDR3: CASSFDSQETQYF. The CDR3 DNA follows: TGTGCCAGCAGTTTTGACAGTCAAGAGACCCAGTACTTC. The J gene is TRBJ2-5, the V gene TRBV27, with TRBD1 as a possible D gene (5 bases). Germline V gives CDR1 MNHEY, CDR2 SMNVEV (reference sequence). V lost 3 bases and J lost 2, with 7 bases in between. The CDR3 contains 13 residues.

The chain is built from TRBV5-8 and TRBJ2-3; TRBD2 matches at 12 bases. The germline gives CDR1 SGHTS, CDR2 YDEGEE. V was clipped by 0 bases and J by 6 bases; unmatched bases: 2. The CDR3 covers 15 residues. CDR3 region: CASSLGLAGADTQYF. In DNA, the CDR3 is TGTGCCAGCAGCTTGGGACTAGCGGGAGCGGATACGCAGTATTTT. Full variable domain (outside the CDR3, taken from reference TRBV5-8 and TRBJ2-3): EAGVTQSPTHLIKTRGQQATLRCSPISGHTSVYWYQQALGLGLQFLLWYDEGEERNRGNFPPRFSGRQFPNYSSELNVNALELEDSALYLCASSLGLAGADTQYFGPGTRLTVL.

This clone was recorded a few times. The rearrangement uses TRBV6-2 or TRBV6-3 and TRBJ2-7; 7 bases map to TRBD2. From germline, CDR1 is MNHEY and CDR2 SVGEGT. Losses at the gene ends were 2 bases for V and 0 bases for J; bases not matched to a gene: 7. The CDR3 sequence is 16 residues long. CDR3 loop: CASSYRVGTTSYEQYF. CDR3 in DNA: TGTGCCAGCAGTTACCGTGTGGGGACTACCTCCTACGAGCAGTACTTC.